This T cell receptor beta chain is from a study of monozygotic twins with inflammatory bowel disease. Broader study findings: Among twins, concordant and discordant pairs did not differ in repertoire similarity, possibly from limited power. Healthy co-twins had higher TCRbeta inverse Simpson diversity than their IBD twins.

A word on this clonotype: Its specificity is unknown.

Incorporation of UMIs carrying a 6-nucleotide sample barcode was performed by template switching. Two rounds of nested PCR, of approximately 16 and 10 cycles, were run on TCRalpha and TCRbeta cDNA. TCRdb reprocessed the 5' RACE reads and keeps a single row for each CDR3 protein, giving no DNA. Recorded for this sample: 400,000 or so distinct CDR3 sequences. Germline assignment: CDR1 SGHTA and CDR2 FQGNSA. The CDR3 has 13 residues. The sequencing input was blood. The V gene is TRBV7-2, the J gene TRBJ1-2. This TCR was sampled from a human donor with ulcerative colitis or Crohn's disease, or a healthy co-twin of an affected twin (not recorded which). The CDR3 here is CASSLRESYGYTF.